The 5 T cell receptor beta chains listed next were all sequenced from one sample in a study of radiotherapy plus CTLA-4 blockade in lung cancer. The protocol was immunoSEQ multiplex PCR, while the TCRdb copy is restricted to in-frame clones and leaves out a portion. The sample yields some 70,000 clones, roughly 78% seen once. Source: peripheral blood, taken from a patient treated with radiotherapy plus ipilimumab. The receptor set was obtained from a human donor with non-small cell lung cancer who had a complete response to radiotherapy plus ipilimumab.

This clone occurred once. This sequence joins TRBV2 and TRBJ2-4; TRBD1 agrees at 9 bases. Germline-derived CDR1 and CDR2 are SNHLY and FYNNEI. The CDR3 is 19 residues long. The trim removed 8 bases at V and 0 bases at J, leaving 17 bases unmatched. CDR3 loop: CASWSPGQGFPLAKNIQYF. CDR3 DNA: TGTGCCAGCTGGAGTCCGGGACAGGGCTTTCCTCTAGCCAAAAACATTCAGTACTTC.

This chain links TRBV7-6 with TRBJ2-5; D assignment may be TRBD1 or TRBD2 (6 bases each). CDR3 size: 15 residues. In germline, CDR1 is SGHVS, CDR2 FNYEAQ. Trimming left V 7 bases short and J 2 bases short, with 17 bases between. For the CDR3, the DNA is TGTGCCAGCATCCCCAGGGGAGGCCCGCAAGAGACCCAGTACTTC. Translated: CASIPRGGPQETQYF.

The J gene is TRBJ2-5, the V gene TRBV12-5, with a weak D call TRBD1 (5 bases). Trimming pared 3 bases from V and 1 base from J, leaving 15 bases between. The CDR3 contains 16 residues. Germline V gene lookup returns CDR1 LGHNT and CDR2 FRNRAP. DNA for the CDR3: TGTGCTAGTGGTTTTACGGTGGACACCTCCCAAGAGACCCAGTACTTC. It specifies CASGFTVDTSQETQYF.

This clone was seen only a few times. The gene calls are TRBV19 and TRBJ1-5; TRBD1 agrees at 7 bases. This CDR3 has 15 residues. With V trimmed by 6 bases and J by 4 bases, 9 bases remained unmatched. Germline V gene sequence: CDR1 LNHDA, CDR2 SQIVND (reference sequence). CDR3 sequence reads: CASSLDRAGNQPQHF. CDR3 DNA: TGTGCCAGTAGCCTTGACAGGGCCGGAAATCAGCCCCAGCATTTT.

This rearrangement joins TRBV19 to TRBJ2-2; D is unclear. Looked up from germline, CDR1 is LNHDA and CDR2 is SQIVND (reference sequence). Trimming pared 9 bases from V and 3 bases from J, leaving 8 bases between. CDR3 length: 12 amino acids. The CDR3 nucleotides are TGTGCCAGCCACAGTTACACCGGGGAGCTGTTTTTT. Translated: CASHSYTGELFF.